The clone carrying this T cell receptor beta chain came up once. No antigen is known for it. Genomic DNA per cell subset filled all wells of several immunoSEQ plates. Only in-frame clones appear in the TCRdb table, and some are missing; sequencing was by immunoSEQ multiplex PCR. The sample carries roughly 2.2 million clones, roughly 90% recorded once. These data belong to a study of shared clonotypes between healthy human individuals. Across the study: Per-donor plates numbered three CD4 naive, three CD4 memory, two CD8 naive and one CD8 memory. Study conclusions and caveats: Rarefaction showed that sequencing of sorted subsets was incomplete (despite large depth).

CDR1 MNHEY and CDR2 SMNVEV come from the germline V gene (reference sequence). The CDR3 spans 16 residues. The ends lost 11 bases at V and 4 bases at J; junction bases unmatched: 14. The chain uses TRBV27 and TRBJ2-1; 10 nucleotides match TRBD2. The sequenced material came from naive CD4+ T cells from PBMCs. Specified subset: CD45RA+ positively selected. The TCR sequence derives from a man aged 18 to 29 in good health. Some clones in this sample may be carry-over from other donors' samples. The CDR3 here is CAPGRLAGEYYNEQFF. Here the CDR3 DNA reads TGTGCCCCCGGTAGGCTAGCGGGAGAATATTACAATGAGCAGTTCTTC.